The 32 T cell receptor beta chains below all came from one sample that was sequenced in a study of blood T cell repertoires in COVID-19. The method was immunoSEQ multiplex PCR; TCRdb's version includes in-frame clones alone and lacks a portion of them. The data contain about 340,000 clones, around 91% of them singletons. The sample taken for sequencing was peripheral blood. Every receptor here comes from a woman under 30 who had recovered from COVID-19.

This chain connects TRBV5-4 to TRBJ2-7; the D gene is possibly TRBD1 (5 bases). The CDR3 covers 13 residues. CDR1 is SGHNT and CDR2 is YYREEE in the germline V gene (reference sequence). Trimming pared 4 bases from V and 1 base from J, leaving 9 bases between. As DNA, the CDR3 is TGTGCCAGCAGCCATCCAGGGTCCTACGAGCAGTACGTC. It translates to CASSHPGSYEQYV.

The DNA for the CDR3 is TGTGCCAGCAGGCCCAGGTCGGGCGGGAGCGAGCAGTACGTC. This encodes CASRPRSGGSEQYV. This chain links TRBV2 with TRBJ2-7, with 7 positions matching TRBD2. CDR3 length equals 14 residues. The V and J ends lost 6 bases and 6 bases, in that order; junction bases with no gene match: 11. Germline CDR1 is SNHLY and CDR2 is FYNNEI.

This clone occurred once. CDR3 coding DNA: TGTGCCAGCAGATTAGGGACAGCCCAAGAGACCCAGTACTTC. Encoded protein: CASRLGTAQETQYF. This chain uses TRBV6-5 with TRBJ2-5; 7 nucleotides align to TRBD1. The V segment lost 6 bases and the J segment 1 base; nucleotides outside the gene matches: 5. In germline, CDR1 is MNHEY, CDR2 SVGAGI. This CDR3 is built from 14 residues.

The gene calls are TRBV28 and TRBJ2-1; D is perhaps TRBD2 (5 bases). Between the trimmed V and J ends, which lost 6 bases and 7 bases, there was a span of 13 bases. The CDR3 is 13 amino acids. Germline-derived CDR1 and CDR2 are MDHEN and SYDVKM. CDR3 region: CASSPARGNEQFF. The DNA of the CDR3 is TGTGCCAGCAGCCCCGCCCGAGGGAATGAGCAGTTCTTC. Based on the CDR3 plus reference TRBV28 and TRBJ2-1, the full variable domain is DVKVTQSSRYLVKRTGEKVFLECVQDMDHENMFWYRQDPGLGLRLIYFSYDVKMKEKGDIPEGYSVSREKKERFSLILESASTNQTSMYLCASSPARGNEQFFGPGTRLTVL.

The rearrangement joins TRBV4-1 to TRBJ1-2; D not certain. This CDR3 spans 15 amino acids. CDR1 MGHRA and CDR2 YSYEKL come from the germline V gene. Deletions cut 1 base from V and 0 bases from J, with 9 bases between. The CDR3 reads CASSQGRTSNYGYTF. The CDR3 region has the DNA TGCGCCAGCAGCCAAGGCCGGACTTCTAACTATGGCTACACCTTC.

V usage is TRBV19 and J usage is TRBJ2-3, with TRBD2 identical over 13 bases. V was clipped by 9 bases and J by 4 bases; unmatched bases: 4. Germline lookup yields CDR1 LNHDA and CDR2 SQIVND (reference sequence). The CDR3 sequence is 14 residues long. DNA of the CDR3: TGTGCCAGCAGGACTAGCGGGAGTTCAGATACGCAGTATTTT. The encoded protein is CASRTSGSSDTQYF.

J is TRBJ1-2 and V is TRBV6-5; the D gene is possibly TRBD1 (6 bases). Trimming took off 8 bases at V and 8 bases at J, with 18 bases between the two ends. In germline, CDR1 is MNHEY, CDR2 SVGAGI. The CDR3 contains 13 residues. The chain's CDR3 is CASAKQGIGGYTF. The CDR3 bases are TGTGCCAGCGCAAAACAGGGAATCGGCGGCTACACCTTC.

The chain couples TRBV7-2 to TRBJ2-3, with D maybe TRBD2 (6 bases). Germline assignment: CDR1 SGHTA and CDR2 FQGNSA. Trimming removed 1 base from V and 0 bases from J, with 11 bases in between. The CDR3 extends over 16 amino acids. The CDR3 is CASSLVWRASTDTQYF. The CDR3 DNA reads TGTGCCAGCAGCTTAGTTTGGAGGGCCAGCACAGATACGCAGTATTTT.

The chain employs TRBV5-5 and TRBJ2-2; D unresolved. Trimming removed 0 bases at V and 2 bases at J, with 11 bases between. Germline V lookup: CDR1 SGHKS, CDR2 YYEKEE (reference sequence). CDR3 size: 16 residues. The CDR3 DNA reads TGTGCCAGCAGCTTGGTTTTGACTCCAAACACCGGGGAGCTGTTTTTT. Protein sequence: CASSLVLTPNTGELFF.

The CDR3 sequence: CASSLERKITDTQYF. CDR3 nucleotide sequence: TGTGCCAGCAGCTTAGAGCGGAAAATCACAGATACGCAGTATTTT. The chain couples TRBV7-2 to TRBJ2-3, with D tentatively TRBD2 (5 bases). Germline CDR1 reads SGHTA; CDR2 reads FQGNSA. The CDR3 totals 15 residues. V gave up 1 base and J gave up 2 bases, with 10 bases separating them. Together with reference TRBV7-2 and TRBJ2-3, the CDR3 gives the full variable domain: GAGVSQSPSNKVTEKGKDVELRCDPISGHTALYWYRQSLGQGLEFLIYFQGNSAPDKSGLPSDRFSAERTGGSVSTLTIQRTQQEDSAVYLCASSLERKITDTQYFGPGTRLTVL.

V and J are TRBV24-1 and TRBJ2-5; TRBD1 matches at 8 bases. V gave up 3 bases and J gave up 7 bases; unmatched junction bases: 15. The CDR3 covers 17 residues. Germline CDR1 reads KGHDR; CDR2 reads SFDVKD. The CDR3 DNA reads as TGTGCCACCAGTGATGTTGACAGGGGTGATTTGAGGGGGACCCAGTACTTC. It is translated as CATSDVDRGDLRGTQYF.

This clone was counted only a few times. The chain uses TRBV28 and TRBJ2-7; 14 bases map to TRBD2. After removal of 7 bases from V and 9 bases from J, the junction contained 11 bases not matched to a gene. The CDR3 loop spans 15 amino acids. Germline V lookup: CDR1 MDHEN, CDR2 SYDVKM. The CDR3 sequence: CASTPGGLAGGPQYV. CDR3 nucleotides: TGTGCCAGCACCCCGGGAGGACTAGCGGGAGGACCGCAGTACGTC.

A single count supports this clone. The rearrangement links TRBV6-2 or TRBV6-3 to TRBJ2-1, with TRBD1 identical over 11 bases. Germline V gives CDR1 MNHEY, CDR2 SVGEGT. Losses at the gene ends were 5 bases for V and 3 bases for J; bases not matched to a gene: 9. The CDR3 loop spans 17 amino acids. CDR3 residues: CASSALPGQGGYNEQFF. CDR3 in DNA: TGTGCCAGCAGTGCCCTGCCGGGACAGGGGGGCTACAATGAGCAGTTCTTC.

The chain couples TRBV2 to TRBJ2-3; 8 nucleotides line up with TRBD2. The germline V gene encodes CDR1 SNHLY and CDR2 FYNNEI. CDR3 length: 14 amino acids. J gave up 2 bases and V 8 bases, and 6 bases lay outside the gene matches. The CDR3 region is CASGLAGYTDTQYF. CDR3 nucleotides: TGTGCCAGCGGCCTAGCGGGCTACACAGATACGCAGTATTTT.

V gene TRBV5-4 combines with J gene TRBJ1-6; TRBD1 aligns across 7 bases. The CDR3 consists of 17 residues. Trimming cost V 4 bases and J 4 bases; bases outside gene matches: 11. Germline values: CDR1 SGHNT, CDR2 YYREEE (reference sequence). CDR3 loop: CASSPLPGQMYNSPLHF. The CDR3 DNA reads as TGTGCCAGCAGCCCCTTGCCGGGACAGATGTATAATTCACCCCTCCACTTT.

The chain links TRBV30 to TRBJ1-2; no reliable D call. Trimming cost V 5 bases and J 0 bases, with 10 bases left between them. The germline V gene encodes CDR1 GTSNPN and CDR2 SVGIG (reference sequence). The CDR3 has 13 amino acids. The chain's CDR3 is CAWSPTSNYGYTF. As DNA, the CDR3 is TGTGCCTGGTCCCCCACTTCTAACTATGGCTACACCTTC.

CDR3 DNA: TGTGCCAGCAGCAGAAGGACAGGGCGGAACACTGAAGCTTTCTTT. Protein product: CASSRRTGRNTEAFF. The V gene is TRBV21-1, the J gene TRBJ1-1; no check of the table's D call, TRBD1, against the DNA was made. TRBV21-1 is tagged as a pseudogene. The CDR3 runs to 15 residues.

V gene TRBV5-6 combines with J gene TRBJ2-2; 10 bases are a match to TRBD2. V shed 4 bases and J 7 bases; nucleotides not matched to a gene: 10. Germline values: CDR1 SGHDT, CDR2 YYEEEE. The CDR3 is made up of 16 amino acids. In DNA, the CDR3 is TGTGCCAGCAGCCCGGGCAGCGGGAGGGCCCACGGGGAGCTGTTTTTT. Translating gives CASSPGSGRAHGELFF.

The chain combines TRBV24-1 with TRBJ1-2; D is unresolved. Trimming stripped 1 base from V and 5 bases from J, with 7 bases between. This CDR3 contains 13 residues. Germline CDR1 KGHDR, CDR2 SFDVKD. The CDR3 DNA reads TGTGCCACCAGTGATTTATTCTTTTATGGCTACACCTTC. Its translation: CATSDLFFYGYTF.

The rearrangement uses TRBV7-7 and TRBJ2-1, with 12 bases fitting TRBD2. Germline loops: CDR1 SSHAT, CDR2 FNYEAQ (reference sequence). J lost 8 bases, V lost 6 bases, and 11 bases had no gene match. The CDR3 loop spans 16 amino acids. The CDR3 sequence is CASSPRLAGEVYEQFF. CDR3 nucleotides: TGTGCCAGCAGTCCCAGACTAGCGGGAGAGGTCTATGAGCAGTTCTTC.

This chain's CDR3 is CASSVGLGSPDINEKLFF. Written as DNA, the CDR3 is TGTGCCAGCAGCGTAGGATTGGGCTCCCCCGACATTAATGAAAAACTGTTTTTT. The V call is TRBV9, the J call TRBJ1-4; D unclear. Germline V gene lookup returns CDR1 SGDLS and CDR2 YYNGEE. CDR3 size: 18 residues. Trimming shortened V by 0 bases and J by 4 bases, and 19 bases separated the two germline ends.

This chain uses TRBV7-2 with TRBJ2-3, with a weak D call TRBD2 (5 bases). Trimming removed 1 base at V and 6 bases at J, with 17 bases between. CDR1 and CDR2 from the germline V gene are SGHTA and FQGNSA. This CDR3 contains 16 residues. The CDR3 bases are TGTGCCAGCAGCTTAGGGAGCCTAGCCACTCCGGATACGCAGTATTTT. It yields the protein CASSLGSLATPDTQYF.

V gene TRBV5-1 combines with J gene TRBJ2-5, with 9 positions matching TRBD2. The CDR3 totals 19 residues. Per germline, CDR1 SGHRS and CDR2 YFSETQ. The junction had 20 bases not matched to a gene; V was cut back by 4 bases and J by 4 bases. The CDR3 loop reads CASSRPRGREGPLGETQYF. DNA of the CDR3: TGCGCCAGCAGCCGTCCAAGAGGGCGGGAGGGCCCTTTAGGAGAGACCCAGTACTTC. Supplemented by reference TRBV5-1 and TRBJ2-5, the full variable domain reads KAGVTQTPRYLIKTRGQQVTLSCSPISGHRSVSWYQQTPGQGLQFLFEYFSETQRNKGNFPGRFSGRQFSNSRSEMNVSTLELGDSALYLCASSRPRGREGPLGETQYFGPGTRLLVL.

CDR3 amino acids: CASSVRGSPLHF. In nucleotides, the CDR3 is TGTGCCAGTAGTGTACGGGGTTCACCCCTCCACTTT. The chain recombines TRBV19 with TRBJ1-6, with D unresolved. V was clipped by 5 bases and J by 9 bases, with 8 bases between them. Germline V lookup: CDR1 LNHDA, CDR2 SQIVND (reference sequence). This CDR3 is built from 12 residues.

The chain uses TRBV19 and TRBJ1-1, with TRBD1 matching 8 bases. Germline CDR1 and CDR2: LNHDA and SQIVND (reference sequence). The length of the CDR3 is 16 residues. The junction had 8 bases not matched to a gene; V was cut back by 4 bases and J by 1 base. CDR3 nucleotides: TGTGCCAGTAGTACCGGGGACAGGCAAGCGAACACTGAAGCTTTCTTT. It is translated as CASSTGDRQANTEAFF.

The chain recombines TRBV21-1 with TRBJ2-7; the tabulated D call, TRBD2, remains unverified against the DNA. TRBV21-1 is described as a pseudogene. The CDR3 has 17 residues. CDR3 sequence (DNA): TGTGCCAGCAGCAAAGAGGAGGCTTGCGGGGGTGCCTACGAGCAGTACGTC. As protein: CASSKEEACGGAYEQYV.

The rearrangement uses TRBV9 and TRBJ2-6, with 7 bases identical to TRBD1. Germline loops: CDR1 SGDLS, CDR2 YYNGEE. This CDR3 is built from 20 residues. V lost 4 bases, J lost 0 bases, and 16 bases stayed unmatched. The DNA of the CDR3 is TGTGCCAGCAGCAATAACCCCTCGGGACAGCCCAGCTCTGGGGCCAACGTCCTGACTTTC. It is translated as CASSNNPSGQPSSGANVLTF.

V is TRBV4-3 and J is TRBJ2-5, with TRBD1 matching 8 bases. The CDR3 contains 17 residues. The germline CDR1 and CDR2 sequences are LGHNA and YSLEER. After removal of 0 bases from V and 0 bases from J, the junction contained 6 bases not matched to a gene. The CDR3 protein is CASSQDFQGANQETQYF. In nucleotides, the CDR3 is TGCGCCAGCAGCCAAGATTTCCAGGGGGCGAACCAAGAGACCCAGTACTTC.

This chain joins TRBV7-6 and TRBJ2-5, with D possibly TRBD1 on 5 matching bases. Trimming took off 7 bases at V and 1 base at J, with 16 bases between the two ends. From germline, CDR1 is SGHVS and CDR2 FNYEAQ. This CDR3 is 15 amino acids long. The CDR3 nucleotides read TGTGCCAGCATCCTGGCAGGGTCTGTCCAAGAGACCCAGTACTTC. Translated: CASILAGSVQETQYF.

This clone was seen more than once but under ten times. This sequence joins TRBV7-8 and TRBJ1-6; TRBD1 agrees at 7 bases. The germline V gene encodes CDR1 SGHVS and CDR2 FQNEAQ. With V trimmed by 5 bases and J by 1 base, 17 bases remained unmatched. CDR3 size: 20 residues. The CDR3 loop is CASSPPGTETTRSYNSPLHF. As DNA, the CDR3 is TGTGCCAGCAGCCCGCCCGGGACAGAGACAACAAGGTCCTATAATTCACCCCTCCACTTT.

The chain recombines TRBV4-3 with TRBJ2-5; D is uncertain. Between the trimmed V and J ends, which lost 2 bases and 2 bases, there was a span of 9 bases. There are 14 residues in the CDR3. Per the germline V gene, CDR1 is LGHNA and CDR2 is YSLEER. CDR3 residues: CASSQRVQQETQYF. Here the CDR3 DNA reads TGCGCCAGCAGCCAACGTGTCCAGCAAGAGACCCAGTACTTC.

The rearrangement uses TRBV12-3 or TRBV12-4 and TRBJ1-3; D is possibly TRBD1 (5 bases). This CDR3 spans 13 amino acids. Trimming cost V 5 bases and J 3 bases, with 8 bases left between them. CDR3 coding DNA: TGTGCCAGCAGTCTAGACAGTGGAAACACCATATATTTT. Translation gives CASSLDSGNTIYF.